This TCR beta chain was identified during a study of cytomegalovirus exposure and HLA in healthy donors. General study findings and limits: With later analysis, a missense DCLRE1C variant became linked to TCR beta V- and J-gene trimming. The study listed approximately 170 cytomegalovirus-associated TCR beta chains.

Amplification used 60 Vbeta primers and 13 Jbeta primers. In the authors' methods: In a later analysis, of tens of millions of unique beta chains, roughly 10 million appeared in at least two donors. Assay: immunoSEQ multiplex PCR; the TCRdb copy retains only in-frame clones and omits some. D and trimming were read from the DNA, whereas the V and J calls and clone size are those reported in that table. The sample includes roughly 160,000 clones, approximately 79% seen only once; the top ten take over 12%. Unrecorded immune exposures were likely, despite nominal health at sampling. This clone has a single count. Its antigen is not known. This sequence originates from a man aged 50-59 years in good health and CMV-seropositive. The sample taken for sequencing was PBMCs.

The CDR3 bases are TGTGCCAGCAGCTTGGATAGGAGGGGAAGCACAGATACGCAGTATTTT. It encodes CASSLDRRGSTDTQYF. The chain combines TRBV5-4 with TRBJ2-3; D may be TRBD2 (6 bases). The CDR3 is 16 amino acids. Germline loops: CDR1 SGHNT, CDR2 YYREEE (reference sequence). Trimming shortened V by 0 bases and J by 0 bases, and 11 bases separated the two germline ends.